This TCR beta chain was captured in a study of shared clonotypes between healthy human individuals (dated by TCRdb to the early 2020s). Some background on the complete study: The cohort comprised a couple of women and a few men aged 18 to 49 years. For each donor, CD4 naive and CD4 memory were each given three plates, CD8 naive was given two plates, and CD8 memory was given one plate. To increase sequencing depth and limit assay-specific biases, TCR repertoire library preparation and sequencing were carried out by different laboratories using diverse techniques. To estimate repertoire size and how much clonotype sharing occurs between individuals, the study deeply sequenced the blood TCR repertoires of several healthy adults. Per donor, leukapheresis produced somewhere between about 0.9 and 9.5 billion PBMCs.

Reading the germline V gene (reference sequence) gives CDR1 GTSNPN and CDR2 SVGIG. The V and J ends are trimmed by 8 bases and 8 bases, leaving 22 bases between them. The CDR3 spans 14 residues, from the cysteine through the phenylalanine. Only the CDR3 part of the read is kept: 42 bases, read in frame from the first base. Using the deep immunoSEQ assay, multiplex PCR amplified TCR CDR3 regions from genomic DNA. Extracted genomic DNA from each cell subset was distributed evenly across all wells of several immunoSEQ 96-well plates, and each plate was treated as a replicate. For sorted subsets, 150 to 200 ng genomic DNA, equal to 25,000 to 35,000 T cell genomes, was loaded into each replicate PCR. The purified libraries were quantified using a Qubit 3.0 fluorometer, sized with a Bioanalyzer 2100, and then quantified again using the KAPA Library Quantification kit. A separate single-read 150-cycle Illumina NextSeq 550 flow cell was used to sequence each immunoSEQ 96-well plate. Per the source publication's procedure: Because the immunoSEQ output included only junctional sequences and no quality scores, the filtering could not be the same as the filtering used for full-length reads. Sequences were annotated with PyIR, a Python wrapper for IgBLAST v1.9, and V/J genes and CDR3 were assigned using IMGT germline references. Reads were removed for weak V/J assignments (E-value above 1e-6), missing CDR3, stop codons, out-of-frame junctions, or ambiguous translated residues. V3J clonotypes were defined as sequences sharing an identical inferred V gene, J gene, and CDR3 amino acid sequence. The percentage overlap between two repertoires was calculated by dividing the number of shared unique clonotypes by the size of the smaller repertoire. Repertoire richness was assessed with RTK rarefaction, the Chao1 estimator, and Recon v2.1 estimates of unobserved clonotypes. For all TCRbeta clonotypes obtained by the gDNA method from several donors, generation probabilities were computed with OLGA. TCRdb provides this immuneACCESS table in a form limited to in-frame rearrangements. Some clones are lacking; in checked studies, under half of them reflect an unresolved V gene, and why the rest are absent is not known. The V and J calls and clone size were taken over from that table, and D and trimming were inferred from the DNA. The sample contains some 2.3 million clones, 80% to 95% of them found a single time. Roughly 0.36% of the sample belongs to the ten largest clones.

Points on this clone: The antigen this receptor binds is unknown. No base quality values were provided; no much bigger clone lies one nucleotide off.

The donors were healthy, HIV-negative adults who had no recently reported acute infections or vaccinations. Every donor was a Caucasian adult residing in Nashville, Tennessee, USA. CD4+ T cells were enriched by magnetic negative selection, after which naive cells were positively selected on CD45RA and the negative fraction was taken as the memory subset. Blood was obtained by leukapheresis, after which PBMCs were separated by Ficoll-Histopaque density gradient centrifugation and cryopreserved in liquid nitrogen vapor phase. Analytical flow cytometry was used to check the purity and quantity of each magnetically sorted T cell population. Genomic DNA was isolated from each sorted fraction and quantified by UV absorbance on a Nanodrop 2000c. What the study reported, not specific to this receptor: Even with the large sequencing depth, rarefaction of the sorted-subset datasets indicated that sequencing was incomplete. Compared with non-shared clonotypes, the clonotypes found in all four sorted-subset donors had higher generation probabilities. Sampling was restricted to blood, and TCR repertoires in tissues likely differ from the TCR repertoires found in blood. Pairwise subsampling led to the expectation that sequencing depth would affect the degree of clonotype sharing among donors. Naive subsets generally had larger estimated clonotype richness than memory subsets. Sharing across several donors was observed for about 5% of naive CD4, over 3% of naive CD8, 2% to 2.5% of memory CD4, and less than 0.45% of memory CD8 clonotypes. Because the study included only a small number of donors, the genetic and exposure-history diversity represented was limited.

The chain joins TRBV30 to TRBJ2-1; TRBD2 is a possible D gene, resting on 5 matching bases. The receptor was derived from a man aged 18 to 30 in good health. Some clones in this sample may be carry-over from other donors' samples. Material: naive CD4+ T cells from PBMCs. Reading the label with the study, this specimen's cell subset or site is: CD45RA+ positively selected. CDR3 loop: CAGTSGPSRDEQFF. The nucleotides are TGTGCCGGAACAAGCGGCCCCTCGCGGGATGAGCAGTTCTTC. The variable domain in full, with residues beyond the CDR3 obtained from the reference TRBV30 and TRBJ2-1 genes, is SQTIHQWPATLVQPVGSPLSLECTVEGTSNPNLYWYRQAAGRGLQLLFYSVGIGQISSEVPQNLSASRPQDRQFILSSKKLLLSDSGFYLCAGTSGPSRDEQFFGPGTRLTVL.